Listed here is a single T cell receptor (beta chain). Its antigen is not identified. Sequenced by immunoSEQ multiplex PCR; TCRdb stores in-frame clones only, minus some. The sample includes more than 350,000 clones, 90% seen only once; the top ten take over 9%. The data were taken from a study of Ad26.COV2.S vaccination and SARS-CoV-2 variants. Trimming cost V 3 bases and J 13 bases; bases outside gene matches: 9. Germline V gives CDR1 MNHEY, CDR2 SMNVEV (reference sequence). This CDR3 is built from 13 residues. The study, taken as a whole, reports: Substantial breadth was reported for post-vaccination spike-specific CD8+ and CD4+ T cells.

The treatment denotes: roughly 19 received Ad26.COV2.S at low or high dose, single or two shots; several received placebo; per-sample allocation not given. Sampling was done on day 63 after the first vaccine or placebo injection. Based in Boston, the donor was an adult of 18-55 years. Wuhan-strain spike was delivered by a replication-incompetent Ad26 vector. This TCR came from a person aged 18-60 years who received the Ad26.COV2.S COVID-19 vaccine or a placebo. This sample comprised peripheral blood, obtained in a trial of Ad26.COV2.S vaccine versus placebo. The chain joins TRBV27 to TRBJ1-1; 9 bases are a match to TRBD1. The CDR3 here is CASSFSPGQGFFF. As DNA, the CDR3 is TGTGCCAGCAGTTTTTCCCCGGGACAGGGTTTTTTCTTT.